These 27 T cell receptor beta chains originate from one sample sequenced in a study of blood T cell repertoires in COVID-19. The repertoire was sequenced with immunoSEQ multiplex PCR; TCRdb's copy has only in-frame clones and lacks some. This table holds approximately 290,000 clones, approximately 93% found once. Input material: peripheral blood. The receptors were gathered from a woman aged 25-40 years with COVID-19, enrolled during active disease.

The chain is built from TRBV19 and TRBJ2-2; TRBD2 matches 7 bases. The CDR3 consists of 16 residues. Germline CDR1 is LNHDA and CDR2 is SQIVND (reference sequence). The V and J ends lost 1 base and 2 bases, in that order; junction bases with no gene match: 4. CDR3 sequence (DNA): TGTGCCAGTAGTATAGGTGGCGGGAGTAACACCGGGGAGCTGTTTTTT. Encoded protein: CASSIGGGSNTGELFF.

The J gene is TRBJ1-1, the V gene TRBV10-1, with D hard to call. The V and J ends lost 6 bases and 4 bases respectively, with 12 bases between them. This CDR3 has 13 amino acids. CDR1 and CDR2 (germline): WNHNN, SYGVQD (reference sequence). The CDR3 region has the DNA TGCGCCAGCAGCCCGGGTGGGAGCACTGAAGCTTTCTTT. It yields the protein CASSPGGSTEAFF.

The rearrangement joins TRBV28 to TRBJ1-5; D gene ambiguous. Germline loops: CDR1 MDHEN, CDR2 SYDVKM. The CDR3 spans 17 residues. The V and J ends lost 1 base and 2 bases respectively, with 15 bases between them. CDR3 sequence: CASSLYRSARGNQPQHF. CDR3 DNA: TGTGCCAGCAGTTTATATCGGTCAGCTCGGGGCAATCAGCCCCAGCATTTT.

The V call is TRBV7-9, the J call TRBJ2-7; 9 bases match TRBD1. Germline assignment: CDR1 SEHNR and CDR2 FQNEAQ (reference sequence). CDR3 size: 14 residues. V lost 5 bases, J lost 4 bases, and 6 bases stayed unmatched. The CDR3 sequence: CASSATGTGYEQYF. In nucleotides, the CDR3 is TGTGCCAGCAGCGCCACCGGGACAGGGTACGAGCAGTACTTC.

The J gene is TRBJ2-1, the V gene TRBV12-3 or TRBV12-4, with D perhaps TRBD2 (5 bases). V lost 5 bases, J lost 5 bases, and 10 bases lay in between. The CDR3 totals 13 residues. CDR3 nucleotides: TGTGCCAGCAGTCCCGGACTCCACAATGAGCAGTTCTTC. Protein sequence: CASSPGLHNEQFF.

The chain employs TRBV27 and TRBJ1-2, with a tentative D call TRBD1 (6 bases). CDR3 length: 16 residues. Germline V gene lookup returns CDR1 MNHEY and CDR2 SMNVEV (reference sequence). V was shortened by 1 base and J by 4 bases, with 16 bases between the two germline ends. The DNA for the CDR3 is TGTGCCAGCAGTTTATTGGGCCGGGGGGCGACCTATGGCTACACCTTC. Its protein product is CASSLLGRGATYGYTF.

V and J are TRBV19 and TRBJ1-5; D not certain. From germline, CDR1 is LNHDA and CDR2 SQIVND (reference sequence). V dropped 5 bases and J dropped 5 bases, with 13 bases sitting between them. This CDR3 has 14 residues. The CDR3 region has the DNA TGTGCCAGTAGTGCCCCACGAACAGATCAGCCCCAGCATTTT. It codes for CASSAPRTDQPQHF.

This clone was observed a single time. The chain uses TRBV30 and TRBJ1-5; D remains ambiguous. The CDR3 loop spans 13 amino acids. The V gene's germline CDR1 is GTSNPN and CDR2 SVGIG (reference sequence). V lost 2 bases, J lost 4 bases, and 9 bases lay in between. CDR3: CAWSTQANQPQHF. The CDR3 DNA reads as TGTGCCTGGAGTACGCAGGCGAATCAGCCCCAGCATTTT.

The chain links TRBV19 to TRBJ1-4; 7 bases align to TRBD1. Germline V gene lookup returns CDR1 LNHDA and CDR2 SQIVND (reference sequence). V shed 6 bases, J shed 3 bases, and the junction held 7 bases outside the gene matches. CDR3 length: 15 residues. The CDR3 is CASRLTGVPNEKLFF. DNA for the CDR3: TGTGCCAGTAGGCTCACAGGGGTACCTAATGAAAAACTGTTTTTT.

The chain links TRBV7-9 to TRBJ1-4, with 7 bases matching TRBD1. The junction had 8 bases not matched to a gene; V was cut back by 4 bases and J by 6 bases. Looked up from germline, CDR1 is SEHNR and CDR2 is FQNEAQ (reference sequence). The CDR3 spans 15 residues. CDR3 sequence (DNA): TGTGCCAGCAGCTCCAATGGGGGACAGTATGAAAAACTGTTTTTT. Encoded protein: CASSSNGGQYEKLFF.

The genes are TRBV18 and TRBJ2-7; tentative D call: TRBD1 (6 bases). V was clipped by 3 bases and J by 0 bases, with 15 bases between them. Germline V lookup: CDR1 KGHSH, CDR2 LQKENI. The CDR3 contains 16 residues. The chain's CDR3 is CASSPFTTGNSYEQYF. The DNA for the CDR3 is TGTGCCAGCTCACCCTTTACGACAGGAAACTCCTACGAGCAGTACTTC.

This clone was observed once. The V and J genes are TRBV28 and TRBJ2-7; D is undetermined. The germline V gene encodes CDR1 MDHEN and CDR2 SYDVKM. The CDR3 covers 15 residues. V lost 1 base and J 2 bases, leaving 12 bases between the germline ends. The CDR3 reads CASSLFFQATYEQYF. Here the CDR3 DNA reads TGTGCCAGCAGTTTATTTTTCCAGGCGACCTACGAGCAGTACTTC.

J is TRBJ1-5 and V is TRBV12-3 or TRBV12-4; D is perhaps TRBD1 (5 bases). This CDR3 is built from 13 residues. Trimming stripped 8 bases from V and 1 base from J, with 9 bases between. CDR3 protein: CASGGASNQPQHF. The CDR3 DNA follows: TGTGCCAGCGGAGGGGCGAGCAATCAGCCCCAGCATTTT.

The V gene is TRBV6-5, the J gene TRBJ1-3; no clear D. This CDR3 comprises 12 residues. Trimming shortened V by 6 bases and J by 10 bases, and 13 bases separated the two germline ends. From germline, CDR1 is MNHEY and CDR2 SVGAGI. CDR3: CASSSGINTIYF. The CDR3 region has the DNA TGTGCCAGCAGCTCCGGTATCAATACCATATATTTT.

The chain carries TRBV12-2 and TRBJ2-3; the table's D call, TRBD2, was not checked against the DNA. TRBV12-2 is designated a pseudogene. This CDR3 spans 20 amino acids. Here the CDR3 DNA reads TGTGCAAGTCGCTTCGTAGGGACTAGACTAGCCATCGAATGCACAGATACGCAGTATTTT. Translated, it gives CASRFVGTRLAIECTDTQYF.

The chain carries TRBV5-1 and TRBJ2-1; 12 bases fit TRBD2. The CDR3 length is 15 residues. V dropped 4 bases and J dropped 7; count of bases not matched to a gene: 6. Germline CDR1 reads SGHRS; CDR2 reads YFSETQ. The CDR3 region is CASSPTSGSRNEQFF. CDR3 coding DNA: TGCGCCAGCAGCCCGACTAGCGGGAGTAGGAATGAGCAGTTCTTC.

The rearrangement joins TRBV19 to TRBJ2-7, with TRBD1 identical over 7 bases. The germline gives CDR1 LNHDA, CDR2 SQIVND (reference sequence). V was pared by 4 bases and J by 3 bases, with 6 bases of the junction left unmatched. The CDR3 spans 14 residues. The CDR3 bases are TGTGCCAGTAGTACACTGGGACAGAACTACGAGCAGTACTTC. It translates to CASSTLGQNYEQYF.

The chain has TRBV11-2 and TRBJ1-4; no reliable D call. The ends were cut back, 3 bases at V and 8 bases at J, with 10 bases in the middle. This CDR3 contains 13 residues. CDR1 is SGHAT, CDR2 FQNNGV, per germline. This CDR3 reads CASSLAGGEKLFF. CDR3 sequence (DNA): TGTGCCAGCAGCTTGGCAGGCGGGGAAAAACTGTTTTTT.

J is TRBJ2-7 and V is TRBV5-4, with D tentatively TRBD2 (6 bases). The germline V gene encodes CDR1 SGHNT and CDR2 YYREEE (reference sequence). The length of the CDR3 is 16 residues. Trimming pared 1 base from V and 2 bases from J, leaving 16 bases between. This chain's CDR3 is CASSLFGDGGAYEQYF. CDR3 nucleotide sequence: TGTGCCAGCAGCTTGTTCGGCGATGGCGGGGCCTACGAGCAGTACTTC.

The J gene is TRBJ1-1, the V gene TRBV11-3, with D uncertain. The CDR3 sequence is 13 residues long. Trimming left V 4 bases short and J 5 bases short, with 11 bases between. Germline V lookup: CDR1 SGHNT, CDR2 YENEEA. The CDR3: CASSSHRGTEAFF. The CDR3 nucleotides read TGTGCCAGCAGCTCCCACCGGGGAACTGAAGCTTTCTTT. The entire variable domain, with the rest obtained from reference TRBV11-3 and TRBJ1-1, is as follows: EAGVVQSPRYKIIEKKQPVAFWCNPISGHNTLYWYLQNLGQGPELLIRYENEEAVDDSQLPKDRFSAERLKGVDSTLKIQPAELGDSAVYLCASSSHRGTEAFFGQGTRLTVV.

The genes are TRBV6-5 and TRBJ2-5; the match to TRBD2 covers 7 bases. This CDR3 has 12 residues. Germline CDR1 reads MNHEY; CDR2 reads SVGAGI. With V trimmed by 5 bases and J by 5 bases, 2 bases remained unmatched. The CDR3 nucleotides are TGTGCCAGCAGTCCCGGGAGGGAGACCCAGTACTTC. It specifies CASSPGRETQYF.

J is TRBJ1-2 and V is TRBV5-1; 8 bases align to TRBD1. With 5 bases clipped from V and 8 bases from J, the junction kept 11 bases outside the gene matches. CDR1 and CDR2 (germline): SGHRS, YFSETQ. This CDR3 spans 14 amino acids. The CDR3 loop reads CASRPGQGLGGYTF. In nucleotides, the CDR3 is TGCGCCAGCAGACCAGGACAGGGCTTAGGGGGCTACACCTTC. Supplemented by reference TRBV5-1 and TRBJ1-2, the full variable domain reads KAGVTQTPRYLIKTRGQQVTLSCSPISGHRSVSWYQQTPGQGLQFLFEYFSETQRNKGNFPGRFSGRQFSNSRSEMNVSTLELGDSALYLCASRPGQGLGGYTFGSGTRLTVV.

V is TRBV28 and J is TRBJ1-1, with a weak D call TRBD1 (6 bases). V gave up 5 bases and J gave up 4 bases, with 14 bases separating them. In germline, CDR1 is MDHEN, CDR2 SYDVKM. The CDR3 spans 14 residues. Here the CDR3 DNA reads TGTGCCAGCAGTATAACAGGGCTGGGCACTGAAGCTTTCTTT. This sequence encodes CASSITGLGTEAFF.

The rearrangement uses TRBV19 and TRBJ1-2, with 7 bases identical to TRBD1. Germline V CDR1 and CDR2: LNHDA, SQIVND (reference sequence). This CDR3 is built from 15 residues. The V gene end was trimmed by 9 bases and the J gene end by 4 bases; junction bases not matched to a gene: 14. CDR3 in amino acids: CASQADRVRSYGYTF. In DNA, the CDR3 is TGTGCCAGCCAGGCCGACAGGGTGAGGAGCTATGGCTACACCTTC.

This clone was detected a few times. The chain recombines TRBV30 with TRBJ2-7; D is uncertain. The V end was cut by 5 bases, the J end by 3 bases, with 8 bases between. The germline V gene has CDR1 GTSNPN and CDR2 SVGIG (reference sequence). The CDR3 runs to 11 residues. CDR3 region: CAWGDGYEQYF. DNA of the CDR3: TGTGCCTGGGGAGACGGCTACGAGCAGTACTTC.

This chain links TRBV7-2 with TRBJ1-2; no clear D gene. Germline CDR1 SGHTA, CDR2 FQGNSA. This CDR3 comprises 16 residues. V was trimmed by 0 bases and J by 4 bases, leaving 15 bases between them. CDR3 bases: TGTGCCAGCAGCTTAGCGCTAAATAGTCAGGCCTATGGCTACACCTTC. It encodes CASSLALNSQAYGYTF.

J is TRBJ2-2 and V is TRBV5-4, with TRBD1 as a possible D gene (5 bases). Between the trimmed V and J ends, which lost 1 base and 2 bases, there was a span of 9 bases. The CDR3 covers 15 residues. Germline assignment: CDR1 SGHNT and CDR2 YYREEE (reference sequence). The CDR3 region is CASSLQGTNTGELFF. For the CDR3, the DNA is TGTGCCAGCAGCTTGCAGGGAACTAACACCGGGGAGCTGTTTTTT.